A selection of T cell receptor beta chains follows, all from one sample in a study of blood T cells in healthy people across ages. MiXCR was run by TCRdb on the 5' RACE reads, yielding one entry per CDR3 protein. The data show approximately 820,000 distinct CDR3 sequences, around 43% seen once. The material sequenced was blood. Every receptor here comes from a man between 60 and 70 years old in good health. The CDR3 runs from the conserved cysteine through the conserved F or W. A D gene is named only where the DNA matches it firmly. Rows may omit the clone size; those that give it use once, few, many or a size class.

TRBJ2-1 TRBV9 TRBD1 . CASSVEGTGGLVQFF TGTGCCAGCAGCGTAGAAGGGACAGGGGGTTTGGTGCAGTTCTTC
TRBJ1-6 TRBV7-2 . . CASSLRTGQTNSPLHF TGTGCCAGCAGCTTAAGGACGGGTCAGACTAATTCACCCCTCCACTTT
TRBJ2-1 TRBV7-8 . . CASSNLGDFDEQFF TGTGCCAGCAGCAACCTCGGGGACTTCGATGAGCAGTTCTTC
TRBJ1-5 TRBV5-1 . . CASSFQGQSGQPQHF TGCGCCAGCAGCTTCCAAGGACAGTCAGGTCAGCCCCAGCATTTT
TRBJ2-1 TRBV20-1 . many CSASPQQGNEQFF TGCAGTGCTAGCCCACAACAGGGCAATGAGCAGTTCTTC
TRBJ2-1 TRBV7-2 . . CASSLDRAHHNEQFF TGTGCCAGCAGCTTAGACCGGGCCCACCACAATGAGCAGTTCTTC
TRBJ1-1 TRBV27 . many CASSLGWGRTEAFF TGTGCCAGCAGTTTAGGCTGGGGGCGCACTGAAGCTTTCTTT
TRBJ2-7 TRBV7-2 . . CASSLDAASEQYF TGTGCCAGCAGCCTCGACGCAGCCTCCGAGCAGTACTTC
TRBJ2-1 TRBV20-1 . few CSARVRPLFSSYNEQFF TGCAGTGCTAGAGTCCGTCCCCTTTTTAGCTCCTACAATGAGCAGTTCTTC
TRBJ2-3 TRBV20-1 . . CSAVRLRGWGTDTQYF TGCAGTGCTGTCCGGTTGAGAGGGTGGGGCACAGATACGCAGTATTTT
TRBJ2-1 TRBV10-3 . many CAISDLSHEQFF TGTGCCATCAGTGACCTCAGCCATGAGCAGTTCTTC
TRBJ2-5 TRBV20-1 . few CSAPKWQETQYF TGCAGTGCCCCCAAGTGGCAAGAGACCCAGTACTTC